Shown below are 3 T cell receptor beta chains from a single sample sequenced in a study of blood T cell repertoires in COVID-19. Assay used: immunoSEQ multiplex PCR; TCRdb lists only in-frame clones, some missing. The data show around 250,000 clones, approximately 85% seen once. The sample consisted of peripheral blood. The receptors originated from a man aged 50 to 60 with active or convalescent COVID-19.

V gene TRBV5-1 combines with J gene TRBJ1-2, with D possibly TRBD1 on 5 matching bases. CDR3 length equals 16 residues. The germline V and J ends were trimmed by 3 bases and 6 bases, with 21 bases remaining between them. Germline CDR1 is SGHRS and CDR2 is YFSETQ. Written as DNA, the CDR3 is TGCGCCAGCAGCTCACGGGACTTTCTAGATCCCAATGGCTACACCTTC. Translating it yields CASSSRDFLDPNGYTF.

The rearrangement uses TRBV4-3 and TRBJ2-2, with 7 bases fitting TRBD1. The J segment lost 4 bases and the V segment lost 4 bases, leaving 3 bases of the junction unmatched. The CDR3 has 14 residues. The V gene's germline CDR1 is LGHNA and CDR2 YSLEER. Here the CDR3 reads CASSRAGGTGELFF. Written as DNA, the CDR3 is TGCGCCAGCAGCCGTGCAGGGGGCACCGGGGAGCTGTTTTTT.

This sequence joins TRBV6-2 or TRBV6-3 and TRBJ2-3; tentative D call: TRBD1 (6 bases). The CDR3 length is 15 residues. Germline CDR1 and CDR2: MNHEY and SVGEGT. Trimming took 5 bases from V and 5 from J, leaving 17 bases between them. CDR3 region: CASSQGTRGKDTQYF. The CDR3 DNA reads TGTGCCAGCAGTCAAGGGACAAGGGGAAAAGATACGCAGTATTTT.